This entry describes one TCR beta chain. The antigen is unknown. This sample stems from a study of Ad26.COV2.S vaccination and SARS-CoV-2 variants. In the study overall: Dosing was one shot or two shots 56 days apart.

Sequencing used immunoSEQ multiplex PCR; TCRdb keeps in-frame clones, though not all of them. The sample includes hundreds of thousands of clones, approximately 86% of them seen just once. The treatment was: about 20 received Ad26.COV2.S at low or high dose, single or two shots; 5 received placebo; per-sample allocation not given. The samples date from day 63 after the first vaccine or placebo injection. This vaccine is an Ad26 vector that expresses the Wuhan-strain SARS-CoV-2 spike. Study-level points and caveats: Vaccinees displayed broader spike-specific TCR repertoires than placebo recipients. Reports say spike-specific CD8+ and CD4+ T cell responses covered substantial breadth after vaccination.

Trimming pared 3 bases from V and 7 bases from J, leaving 7 bases between. This CDR3 comprises 11 residues. Germline V gene sequence: CDR1 SGHDT, CDR2 YYEEEE. The sequence was collected from a person aged 18-60 years who received the Ad26.COV2.S COVID-19 vaccine or a placebo. The chain couples TRBV5-6 to TRBJ1-1, with D uncertain. Sequenced here: peripheral blood, sampled in a trial of Ad26.COV2.S vaccine versus placebo. Written as DNA, the CDR3 is TGTGCCAGCAGCTCCGCCATTGAAGCTTTCTTT. Translation gives CASSSAIEAFF.